These 32 T cell receptor beta chains share one sample of origin, sequenced in a study of T cell responses to AZD1222 COVID-19 vaccine. Sequenced by immunoSEQ multiplex PCR; TCRdb stores in-frame clones only, minus some. The table includes tens of thousands of clones, approximately 85% detected once. The source material was peripheral blood, sampled on day 0 of AZD1222 vaccination. These receptors all come from an adult in good health.

The count of this clone is one. This sequence joins TRBV6-1 and TRBJ2-7; 10 positions match TRBD1. The germline gives CDR1 MNHNS, CDR2 SASEGT. The CDR3 has 15 residues. V trimming: 1 base; J trimming: 3 bases; junction bases outside the gene matches: 3. Here the CDR3 reads CASSEGGTGVYEQYF. The DNA of the CDR3 is TGTGCCAGCAGTGAAGGAGGGACAGGGGTCTACGAGCAGTACTTC.

CDR3 amino acids: CASSIQTHSGNTIYF. Written as DNA, the CDR3 is TGTGCCAGTAGTATACAGACACACTCTGGAAACACCATATATTTT. This chain connects TRBV19 to TRBJ1-3; D gene unclear. The CDR3 extends over 15 amino acids. Germline V gene sequence: CDR1 LNHDA, CDR2 SQIVND (reference sequence). Between the trimmed V and J ends, which lost 2 bases and 0 bases, there was a span of 8 bases.

This clone has just a few counts. J is TRBJ1-1 and V is TRBV6-6; a possible D gene is TRBD1 (5 bases). The CDR3 has 15 residues. Germline CDR1 is MNHNY and CDR2 is SVGAGI (reference sequence). Deletions cut 3 bases from V and 1 base from J, with 12 bases between. In nucleotides, the CDR3 is TGTGCCAGCAGTTATGGGGACTGGGCGAACACTGAAGCTTTCTTT. Protein: CASSYGDWANTEAFF.

This chain uses TRBV30 with TRBJ2-1; D uncertain. The V end lost 3 bases, the J end lost 8 bases, and 17 bases lay between the germline ends. The CDR3 is 14 amino acids. Germline V CDR1 and CDR2: GTSNPN, SVGIG (reference sequence). CDR3 bases: TGTGCCTGGAGCATCTGGGGTTCCGGCGATGAGCAGTTCTTC. This codes for CAWSIWGSGDEQFF.

This chain joins TRBV20-1 and TRBJ1-1, with TRBD1 matching over 7 bases. The CDR3 runs to 14 residues. Looked up from germline, CDR1 is DFQATT and CDR2 is SNEGSKA (reference sequence). The ends lost 3 bases at V and 1 base at J; junction bases unmatched: 5. The DNA for the CDR3 is TGCAGTGCTAGTCCGAGGGGGCGGAACACTGAAGCTTTCTTT. The encoded protein is CSASPRGRNTEAFF.

The chain employs TRBV9 and TRBJ1-3, with D possibly TRBD1 on 6 matching bases. Germline V gene sequence: CDR1 SGDLS, CDR2 YYNGEE. V was trimmed by 3 bases and J by 0 bases, leaving 10 bases between them. The CDR3 contains 15 residues. The CDR3 reads CASSARGNSGNTIYF. CDR3 in DNA: TGTGCCAGCAGCGCCAGGGGTAACTCTGGAAACACCATATATTTT.

The V gene is TRBV7-2, the J gene TRBJ1-4; weak D call: TRBD1 (5 bases). Germline loops: CDR1 SGHTA, CDR2 FQGNSA. V lost 4 bases and J 8 bases, leaving 17 bases between the germline ends. The CDR3 extends over 15 amino acids. The CDR3 region is CASSSRQTWEEKLFF. The CDR3 nucleotides are TGTGCCAGCAGCTCCCGACAGACCTGGGAAGAAAAACTGTTTTTT. Combining the CDR3 with reference TRBV7-2 and TRBJ1-4 gives the whole variable domain GAGVSQSPSNKVTEKGKDVELRCDPISGHTALYWYRQSLGQGLEFLIYFQGNSAPDKSGLPSDRFSAERTGGSVSTLTIQRTQQEDSAVYLCASSSRQTWEEKLFFGSGTQLSVL.

This clone was seen a few times. The rearrangement joins TRBV4-1 to TRBJ2-7; 11 bases line up with TRBD1. The CDR3 is 16 residues long. V was clipped by 4 bases and J by 3 bases; unmatched bases: 8. Per germline, CDR1 MGHRA and CDR2 YSYEKL. The CDR3 here is CASSPSPGTGGYEQYF. CDR3 DNA sequence: TGCGCCAGCAGCCCCTCTCCCGGGACAGGGGGCTACGAGCAGTACTTC.

This chain links TRBV7-2 with TRBJ2-1, with 8 bases fitting TRBD2. Germline CDR1 is SGHTA and CDR2 is FQGNSA. The CDR3 consists of 17 residues. The V segment lost 6 bases and the J segment 0 bases; nucleotides outside the gene matches: 10. The CDR3 coding sequence is TGTGCCAGCAGGTCCCTCGCGGGAGGTTTCTCCTACAATGAGCAGTTCTTC. This sequence encodes CASRSLAGGFSYNEQFF.

The CDR3: CASSKDIHYEQYF. CDR3 bases: TGTGCCAGCAGTAAAGACATACACTACGAGCAGTACTTC. The chain joins TRBV5-4 to TRBJ2-7; D is unresolved. The CDR3 is made up of 13 amino acids. Trimming took 5 bases from V and 3 from J, leaving 12 bases between them. CDR1 SGHNT and CDR2 YYREEE come from the germline V gene (reference sequence).

With respect to this clone: An end of the junction does not agree with germline; a read error may underlie this. The rearrangement joins TRBV2 to TRBJ1-2; D remains ambiguous. Germline CDR1 reads SNHLY; CDR2 reads FYNNEI. CDR3 length equals 13 residues. CDR3 region: CASSGQVVPSSSF. Written as DNA, the CDR3 is TGTGCCAGCAGCGGTCAGGTGGTACCTAGTAGTTCCTTC.

The CDR3 protein is CASSLGQNIPYEQYF. CDR3 sequence (DNA): TGTGCCAGCAGCTTAGGACAAAACATCCCCTACGAGCAGTACTTC. V usage is TRBV7-2 and J usage is TRBJ2-7; D call uncertain. This CDR3 has 15 amino acids. Germline CDR1 is SGHTA and CDR2 is FQGNSA. Deletions cut 1 base from V and 2 bases from J, with 12 bases between.

As DNA, the CDR3 is TGTGCTAGTGGGGGAGGCGGGAGGGGCTACAATGAGCAGTTCTTC. It encodes CASGGGGRGYNEQFF. V is TRBV12-5 and J is TRBJ2-1, with 9 bases fitting TRBD2. CDR1 is LGHNT, CDR2 FRNRAP, per germline. This CDR3 region has 15 residues. V dropped 6 bases and J dropped 3; count of bases not matched to a gene: 6.

V and J are TRBV29-1 and TRBJ1-4; no clear D gene. The V gene's germline CDR1 is SQVTM and CDR2 ANQGSEA. This CDR3 is built from 11 residues. V was pared by 7 bases and J by 4 bases, with 7 bases between. The CDR3 here is CSALDNEKLFF. The CDR3 DNA sequence: TGCAGCGCTCTAGATAATGAAAAACTGTTTTTT.

V gene TRBV6-2 or TRBV6-3 combines with J gene TRBJ2-1; D ambiguous. Germline values: CDR1 MNHEY, CDR2 SVGEGT. V lost 2 bases, J lost 6 bases, and 14 bases lay in between. This CDR3 has 15 amino acids. The CDR3, as DNA: TGTGCCAGCAGTTACATAGTGGGAAAACGCAATGAGCAGTTCTTC. The encoded protein is CASSYIVGKRNEQFF.

The rearrangement joins TRBV5-4 to TRBJ1-2, with TRBD1 identical over 7 bases. This CDR3 is 13 amino acids long. Germline values: CDR1 SGHNT, CDR2 YYREEE (reference sequence). V lost 3 bases and J lost 8; bases outside the gene matches: 7. CDR3 in DNA: TGTGCCAGCAGCTCAGACAGGGACAGCGGCTACACCTTC. This codes for CASSSDRDSGYTF.

This clone was counted once. The chain joins TRBV6-6 to TRBJ1-1; 9 bases fit TRBD1. The CDR3 runs to 13 residues. The germline V gene has CDR1 MNHNY and CDR2 SVGAGI (reference sequence). The ends lost 5 bases at V and 2 bases at J; junction bases unmatched: 0. Here the CDR3 reads CASSTGGNTEAFF. The CDR3 DNA is TGTGCCAGCAGTACAGGGGGCAACACTGAAGCTTTCTTT.

The chain carries TRBV3-1 (or the pseudogene TRBV3-2) and TRBJ1-1, with D perhaps matching TRBD1 (5 bases). V shed 4 bases and J shed 6 bases, with 15 bases lying between them. The CDR3 is 14 residues long. From germline, CDR1 is LGHDT and CDR2 YNNKEL (reference sequence). The CDR3 is CASSPELGDAEAFF. CDR3 in DNA: TGTGCCAGCAGCCCAGAGCTTGGGGACGCTGAAGCTTTCTTT.

The chain couples TRBV7-9 to TRBJ1-2, with a weak D call TRBD1 (6 bases). The CDR3 is 16 amino acids. Germline assignment: CDR1 SEHNR and CDR2 FQNEAQ (reference sequence). V shed 5 bases and J shed 3 bases, with 19 bases lying between them. CDR3 in DNA: TGTGCCAGCAGCCAACAGGGCCCGGCGTTGGACTATGGCTACACCTTC. Protein product: CASSQQGPALDYGYTF.

V is TRBV15 and J is TRBJ1-4; 7 nucleotides line up with TRBD1. The CDR3 has 19 residues. CDR1 and CDR2 from the germline V gene are LNHNV and YYDKDF (reference sequence). J gave up 4 bases and V 0 bases, and 14 bases lay outside the gene matches. Here the CDR3 DNA reads TGTGCCACCAGCAGAGATCACTCCGCAGCAGGGGGGGGTAATGAAAAACTGTTTTTT. Encoded protein: CATSRDHSAAGGGNEKLFF.

The chain combines TRBV29-1 with TRBJ2-1, with D possibly called TRBD1 or TRBD2 (5 bases each). Looked up from germline, CDR1 is SQVTM and CDR2 is ANQGSEA. Deletions cut 4 bases from V and 1 base from J, with 11 bases between. The CDR3 spans 14 residues. The CDR3, as DNA: TGCAGCGTTGCCCGGGGACGATCCTACAATGAGCAGTTCTTC. Its protein product is CSVARGRSYNEQFF.

This chain links TRBV2 with TRBJ1-1, with D possibly TRBD1 on 5 matching bases. Germline V CDR1 and CDR2: SNHLY, FYNNEI. The CDR3 totals 11 residues. Trimming took 6 bases from V and 8 from J, leaving 10 bases between them. CDR3 DNA: TGTGCCAGCAGCCAGAACAGGGAAGCTTTCTTT. It codes for CASSQNREAFF. Together with reference TRBV2 and TRBJ1-1, the CDR3 gives the full variable domain: EPEVTQTPSHQVTQMGQEVILRCVPISNHLYFYWYRQILGQKVEFLVSFYNNEISEKSEIFDDQFSVERPDGSNFTLKIRSTKLEDSAMYFCASSQNREAFFGQGTRLTVV.

The rearrangement joins TRBV9 to TRBJ2-2, with TRBD2 matching 8 bases. This CDR3 has 15 amino acids. The V gene's germline CDR1 is SGDLS and CDR2 YYNGEE. The trim removed 2 bases at V and 7 bases at J, leaving 7 bases unmatched. In DNA form, the CDR3 reads TGTGCCAGCAGCGTGGCGGGAGGTTGGATCGGGGAGCTGTTTTTT. Translating it yields CASSVAGGWIGELFF. The full variable domain, in which reference TRBV9 and TRBJ2-2 provide the parts outside the CDR3, is DSGVTQTPKHLITATGQRVTLRCSPRSGDLSVYWYQQSLDQGLQFLIQYYNGEERAKGNILERFSAQQFPDLHSELNLSSLELGDSALYFCASSVAGGWIGELFFGEGSRLTVL.

The J gene is TRBJ2-7, the V gene TRBV12-3 or TRBV12-4; D is undetermined. V was cut by 6 bases and J by 0 bases, with 9 bases left in between. This CDR3 contains 13 residues. The CDR3 DNA is TGTGCCAGCAGGACCGCCGTCTCCTACGAGCAGTACTTC. Encoded protein: CASRTAVSYEQYF.

The rearrangement links TRBV5-1 to TRBJ2-7, with 11 bases aligning to TRBD1. Germline V gene lookup returns CDR1 SGHRS and CDR2 YFSETQ. Trimming cost V 4 bases and J 7 bases; bases outside gene matches: 7. The CDR3 has 14 residues. CDR3 amino acids: CASSPGTGGGEQYF. CDR3 coding DNA: TGCGCCAGCAGCCCCGGGACAGGGGGAGGAGAGCAGTACTTC.

The CDR3 DNA is TGTGCCAGCAGCCCCGAGGGTTGGGGGCGGGATTCACCCCTCCACTTT. Amino acids: CASSPEGWGRDSPLHF. This chain links TRBV27 with TRBJ1-6; a possible D gene is TRBD1 (6 bases). The CDR3 has 16 residues. Trimming removed 6 bases from V and 8 bases from J, with 20 bases in between. The germline gives CDR1 MNHEY, CDR2 SMNVEV (reference sequence).

The rearrangement uses TRBV24-1 and TRBJ2-6; D gene ambiguous. CDR1 is KGHDR, CDR2 SFDVKD, per germline. The CDR3 has 16 amino acids. The V end lost 3 bases, the J end lost 2 bases, and 10 bases lay between the germline ends. CDR3 residues: CATSDRTTPGANVLTF. Here the CDR3 DNA reads TGTGCCACCAGTGATAGGACGACGCCTGGGGCCAACGTCCTGACTTTC.

The rearrangement links TRBV4-2 to TRBJ2-1; no clear D. Trimming shortened V by 2 bases and J by 4 bases, and 9 bases separated the two germline ends. CDR3 size: 14 residues. Germline V gene sequence: CDR1 LGHNA, CDR2 YNFKEQ. CDR3 nucleotides: TGTGCCAGCAGCCAACTTAGCCCGTACAATGAGCAGTTCTTC. Translating gives CASSQLSPYNEQFF.

The V and J genes are TRBV6-5 and TRBJ1-1; D not certain. This CDR3 is 14 amino acids long. Germline V lookup: CDR1 MNHEY, CDR2 SVGAGI. Trimming took off 0 bases at V and 1 base at J, with 6 bases between the two ends. The CDR3 DNA sequence: TGTGCCAGCAGTTACTCTCGGCGGAACACTGAAGCTTTCTTT. This sequence encodes CASSYSRRNTEAFF.

The chain recombines TRBV21-1 with TRBJ2-7; the table's D call TRBD2 went unverified against the DNA. TRBV21-1 is classified as a pseudogene. CDR3 length: 16 residues. The chain's CDR3 is CASSTQTSGAPYEQYF. CDR3 coding DNA: TGTGCCAGCAGCACCCAGACGAGCGGGGCGCCCTACGAGCAGTACTTC.

The chain is built from TRBV28 and TRBJ1-6, with 7 nucleotides matching TRBD1. The CDR3 has 17 amino acids. The germline V gene has CDR1 MDHEN and CDR2 SYDVKM. With 6 bases clipped from V and 5 bases from J, the junction kept 13 bases outside the gene matches. The CDR3 DNA follows: TGTGCCAGCAGGAAGAGCCGAGACAGGGATAATAATTCACCCCTCCACTTT. This encodes CASRKSRDRDNNSPLHF. The full variable domain, with the rest looked up from reference TRBV28 and TRBJ1-6, is DVKVTQSSRYLVKRTGEKVFLECVQDMDHENMFWYRQDPGLGLRLIYFSYDVKMKEKGDIPEGYSVSREKKERFSLILESASTNQTSMYLCASRKSRDRDNNSPLHFGNGTRLTVT.

As to this clone: The identical CDR3 is also encoded by other nucleotide sequences in the sample. The chain uses TRBV12-3 or TRBV12-4 and TRBJ2-2; no reliable D call. This CDR3 spans 11 amino acids. Deletions cut 6 bases from V and 4 bases from J, with 3 bases between. Here the CDR3 DNA reads TGTGCCAGCAGCAGCACCGGGGAGCTGTTTTTT. Its protein is CASSSTGELFF.